This record looks at one T cell receptor (beta chain) sequence and its context. The data stem from a study of blood T cell repertoires in COVID-19. Study overall: Samples came from the United States, Italy and Spain, spanning acute and convalescent COVID-19. Sample material is recorded as cDNA or gDNA derived from T cells, B-cell-depleted T cells, or PBMCs.

Trimming cost V 4 bases and J 0 bases; bases outside gene matches: 6. The CDR3 sequence is 15 residues long. Germline CDR1 reads SGHRS; CDR2 reads YFSETQ. Original processing methods: Estimation of nucleated cell counts was performed using reference gene primer amplification. Profiled with immunoSEQ multiplex PCR; TCRdb holds only in-frame clones, not every one. The DNA was the basis for D and trimming; V, J and clone size are from that table. Of roughly 100,000 clones in the sample, roughly three quarters were seen once. Sequencing was carried out using peripheral blood. The receptor was derived from a woman of 80 years or more with acute or convalescent COVID-19. The chain couples TRBV5-1 to TRBJ2-7, with 8 bases that match TRBD1. The CDR3, as DNA: TGCGCCAGCAGCGGCGGACAGGGAAGCTCCTACGAGCAGTACTTC. Its translation: CASSGGQGSSYEQYF.